This TCR beta chain was sequenced during a study of control samples from healthy donors and cancer patients. The CDR3 totals 12 residues. Germline V lookup: CDR1 MNHNY, CDR2 SVGAGI (reference sequence). Trimming shortened V by 4 bases and J by 8 bases, and 11 bases separated the two germline ends. Data came from immunoSEQ multiplex PCR; TCRdb stores just in-frame clones and leaves some out. Counted here are about 84,000 clones, around 91% occurring once; the ten biggest clones make up 15% to 19%. The sequenced sample was blood. The origin of this receptor is a man in his thirties or forties in good health. The V and J genes are TRBV6-6 and TRBJ1-2; D unresolved. CDR3 protein: CASSWATPGYTF. Here the CDR3 DNA reads TGTGCCAGCAGTTGGGCAACCCCCGGCTACACCTTC.